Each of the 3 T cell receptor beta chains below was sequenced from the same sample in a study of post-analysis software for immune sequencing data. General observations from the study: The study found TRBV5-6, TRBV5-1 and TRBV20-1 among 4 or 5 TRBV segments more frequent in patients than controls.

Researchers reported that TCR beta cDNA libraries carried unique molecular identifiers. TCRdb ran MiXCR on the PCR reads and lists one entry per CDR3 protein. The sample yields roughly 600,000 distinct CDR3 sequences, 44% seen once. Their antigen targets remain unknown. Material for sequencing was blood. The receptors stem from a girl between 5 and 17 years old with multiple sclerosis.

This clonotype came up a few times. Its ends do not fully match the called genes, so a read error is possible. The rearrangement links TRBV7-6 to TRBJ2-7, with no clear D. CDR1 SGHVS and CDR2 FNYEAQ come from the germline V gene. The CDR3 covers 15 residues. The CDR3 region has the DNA TGTGCCAGCAGCTTAGATGCCGGCTCTCCCTACGGGCAGTACTTC. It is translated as CASSLDAGSPYGQYF.

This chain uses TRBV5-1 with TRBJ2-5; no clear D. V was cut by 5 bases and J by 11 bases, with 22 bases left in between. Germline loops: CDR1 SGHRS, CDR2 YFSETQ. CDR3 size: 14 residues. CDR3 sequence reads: CASSLDNQFDGQYF. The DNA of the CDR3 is TGCGCCAGCAGTCTTGACAATCAATTTGACGGGCAGTACTTC.

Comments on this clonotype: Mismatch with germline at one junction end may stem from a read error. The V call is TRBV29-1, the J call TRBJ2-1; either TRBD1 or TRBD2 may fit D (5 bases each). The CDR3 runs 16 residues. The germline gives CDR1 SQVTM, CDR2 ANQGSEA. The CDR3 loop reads CGVSNTGRDVYNEQFF. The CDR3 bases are TGCGGCGTATCTAATACGGGAAGGGACGTCTACAATGAGCAGTTCTTC.